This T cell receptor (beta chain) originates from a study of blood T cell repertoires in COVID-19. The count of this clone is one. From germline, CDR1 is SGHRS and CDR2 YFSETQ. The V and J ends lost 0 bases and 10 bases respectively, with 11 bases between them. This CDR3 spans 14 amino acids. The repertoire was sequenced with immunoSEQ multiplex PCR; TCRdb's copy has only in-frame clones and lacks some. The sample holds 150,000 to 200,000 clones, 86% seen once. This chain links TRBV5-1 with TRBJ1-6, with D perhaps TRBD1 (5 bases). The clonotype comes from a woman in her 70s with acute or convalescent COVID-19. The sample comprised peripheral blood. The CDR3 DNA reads TGCGCCAGCAGCTTGGGCAGGGATGGATCACCCCTCCACTTT. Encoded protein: CASSLGRDGSPLHF.